A selection of T cell receptor beta chains follows, all from one sample in a study of cytomegalovirus exposure and HLA in healthy donors. The protocol was immunoSEQ multiplex PCR, while the TCRdb copy is restricted to in-frame clones and leaves out a portion. Of approximately 110,000 clones in the sample, around 79% were seen once. The sequenced sample was PBMCs. The receptor source for this set is a woman in her thirties or forties in good health and CMV-seronegative. Each CDR3 is given with its conserved first and last residue. D genes are given only for firm matches. Size is stated for part of the rows, as once, few or many counts, or as a class when the clone is expanded.

clone_size j_call d_call v_call cdr3_aa cdr3_nt
NA TRBJ2-7 TRBD2 TRBV7-8 CASSLVLAGTTYEQYF TGTGCCAGCAGCTTAGTGCTAGCGGGAACCACCTACGAGCAGTACTTC
NA TRBJ1-5 NA TRBV19 CASSIVGRGNQPQHF TGTGCCAGTAGTATAGTAGGCAGGGGCAATCAGCCCCAGCATTTT
NA TRBJ2-5 TRBD2 TRBV18 CASQGLLETQYF TGTGCCAGCCAGGGACTACTCGAGACCCAGTACTTC
NA TRBJ1-4 TRBD1 TRBV5-1 CASSSTGAHEKLFF TGTGCCAGCAGCTCCACAGGGGCGCATGAAAAACTGTTTTTT
NA TRBJ1-5 TRBD1 TRBV19 CASKPVGGTGNNQPQHF TGTGCCAGCAAACCCGTAGGGGGGACAGGGAACAATCAGCCCCAGCATTTT
NA TRBJ1-1 TRBD1 TRBV5-6 CASSWRQGANTEAFF TGTGCCAGCAGCTGGAGACAGGGGGCGAACACTGAAGCTTTCTTT
few TRBJ2-1 NA TRBV5-1 CASSLASGGDEQFF TGCGCCAGCAGCTTGGCCTCAGGTGGCGATGAGCAGTTCTTC
few TRBJ2-7 TRBD2 TRBV10-2 CASTPSGTLYEQYF TGCGCCAGCACCCCTAGCGGGACTCTCTACGAGCAGTACTTC
NA TRBJ2-7 NA TRBV11-2 CASSLDRYEQYF TGTGCCAGCAGCTTAGATCGGTACGAGCAGTACTTC
NA TRBJ2-3 NA TRBV7-9 CSSSPGTGDTQYF TGTTCCAGCAGCCCTGGGACTGGAGATACGCAGTATTTT
NA TRBJ2-3 TRBD2 TRBV7-3 CASSLNPRGGGNTQYF TGTGCCAGCAGCTTAAATCCTCGTGGGGGGGGAAATACGCAGTATTTT
NA TRBJ2-1 NA TRBV9 CASSVDSNEQFF TGTGCCAGCAGCGTAGACTCCAATGAGCAGTTCTTC
NA TRBJ2-2 TRBD1 TRBV19 CASSKRDRGPYGELFF TGTGCCAGTAGTAAAAGGGACAGGGGGCCGTACGGGGAGCTGTTTTTT
few TRBJ2-1 NA TRBV4-3 CASSQDFGYNEQFF TGCGCCAGCAGCCAAGATTTCGGTTACAATGAGCAGTTCTTC
NA TRBJ2-7 NA TRBV10-1 CASSESERTYEQYF TGCGCCAGCAGTGAGTCGGAGCGGACCTACGAGCAGTACTTC
NA TRBJ2-2 TRBD2 TRBV30 CAWRLAGNTGELFF TGTGCCTGGCGACTAGCGGGAAACACCGGGGAGCTGTTTTTT
NA TRBJ2-1 NA TRBV5-1 CASSLGHNNEQFF TGCGCCAGCAGCTTGGGACACAACAATGAGCAGTTCTTC
NA TRBJ2-2 NA TRBV7-9 CASSLGASGELFF TGTGCCAGCAGCTTAGGAGCGTCCGGGGAGCTGTTTTTT
NA TRBJ2-7 NA TRBV4-2 CASSQEAGPPNEQYF TGTGCCAGCAGCCAAGAGGCAGGGCCCCCCAACGAGCAGTACTTC
NA TRBJ2-5 NA TRBV21-1 CASNRSGETQYF TGTGCCAGCAATCGGTCCGGGGAGACCCAGTACTTC
NA TRBJ2-7 NA TRBV5-4 CASSLVQGSYEQYF TGTGCCAGCAGCCTTGTCCAGGGATCCTACGAGCAGTACTTC
NA TRBJ2-5 TRBD1 TRBV7-8 CASSSYRGSQETQYF TGTGCCAGCAGCTCCTACAGGGGGAGCCAAGAGACCCAGTACTTC
NA TRBJ2-7 TRBD2 TRBV2 CASSREERGFSLSYEQYF TGTGCCAGCAGTCGAGAAGAGCGGGGCTTTTCACTCTCCTACGAGCAGTACTTC
NA TRBJ1-2 TRBD1 TRBV5-5 CASSGQAMYGYTF TGTGCCAGTTCGGGACAGGCCATGTATGGCTACACCTTC
once TRBJ2-5 NA TRBV7-2 CASSLVYGSGETQYF TGTGCCAGCAGCTTAGTCTACGGGAGCGGGGAGACCCAGTACTTC
NA TRBJ1-6 NA TRBV6-5 CASSSENNSPLHF TGTGCCAGCAGTTCAGAAAACAATTCACCCCTCCACTTT
NA TRBJ1-1 NA TRBV2 CASSEIRRGGVEAFF TGTGCCAGCAGTGAAATCCGTCGTGGGGGGGTTGAAGCTTTCTTT
few TRBJ1-2 NA TRBV4-1 CASSQVGGLGYTF TGCGCCAGCAGCCAAGTGGGGGGTCTGGGCTACACCTTC
few TRBJ2-4 TRBD2 TRBV2 CASSGLADLLGAKNIQYF TGTGCCAGCAGTGGACTAGCGGACCTACTAGGCGCCAAAAACATTCAGTACTTC
few TRBJ1-5 TRBD1 TRBV9 CASSVGQGMNQPQHF TGTGCCAGCAGCGTGGGACAGGGAATGAATCAGCCCCAGCATTTT
NA TRBJ2-5 NA TRBV11-3 CATPWGRYQETQYF TGTGCCACCCCATGGGGCCGGTACCAAGAGACCCAGTACTTC
NA TRBJ1-2 TRBD1 TRBV6-5 CASRGQGLSYGYTF TGTGCCAGCAGGGGACAGGGTTTATCCTATGGCTACACCTTC
NA TRBJ2-7 NA TRBV7-3 CASSKGLGNEQYF TGTGCCAGCAGCAAAGGACTTGGCAACGAGCAGTACTTC
NA TRBJ2-7 TRBD1 TRBV18 CASSPPGTGLEQYF TGTGCCAGCTCACCACCAGGGACAGGTCTAGAGCAGTACTTC
few TRBJ2-7 TRBD1 TRBV19 CASSTGQGYEQYF TGTGCCAGTAGTACGGGACAGGGCTACGAGCAGTACTTC
few TRBJ2-1 TRBD2 TRBV19 CASSISLAVYNEQFF TGTGCCAGTAGTATAAGCCTAGCGGTCTACAATGAGCAGTTCTTC
NA TRBJ2-3 TRBD1 TRBV7-8 CASSFSGQPTDTQYF TGTGCCAGCAGCTTTTCGGGACAGCCCACAGATACGCAGTATTTT
NA TRBJ1-1 TRBD1 TRBV7-6 CASSPGQGTTEAFF TGTGCCAGCAGCCCCGGACAGGGTACCACTGAAGCTTTCTTT
NA TRBJ1-4 NA TRBV7-8 CASSPHRGKDEKLFF TGTGCCAGCAGCCCACATAGAGGGAAGGATGAAAAACTGTTTTTT
NA TRBJ1-1 TRBD1 TRBV4-3 CASSQDVLDRVEAFF TGCGCCAGCAGCCAAGATGTCCTTGACAGGGTTGAAGCTTTCTTT
few TRBJ2-7 TRBD2 TRBV4-1 CASSQVPGLAGRSSYEQYF TGCGCCAGCAGCCAAGTCCCTGGACTAGCGGGGAGGAGCTCCTACGAGCAGTACTTC
NA TRBJ1-2 NA TRBV29-1 CSVDVDSADGYTF TGCAGCGTTGATGTGGACAGTGCGGATGGCTACACCTTC
NA TRBJ1-1 TRBD1 TRBV7-9 CSSSLQGGAFF TGTTCCAGCAGCTTGCAGGGGGGAGCTTTCTTT
NA TRBJ2-2 NA TRBV11-3 CASSQAGYTGELFF TGTGCCAGCAGCCAAGCAGGTTATACCGGGGAGCTGTTTTTT
few TRBJ2-1 TRBD2 TRBV7-8 CASSLGVAGGQFF TGTGCCAGCAGCTTAGGTGTGGCGGGAGGGCAGTTCTTC
NA TRBJ2-1 NA TRBV9 CASSVDSNEQFF TGTGCCAGCAGCGTAGACTCGAATGAGCAGTTCTTC
NA TRBJ2-3 NA TRBV2 CASSQSTDTQYF TGTGCCAGCAGTCAGAGCACAGATACGCAGTATTTT
once TRBJ2-7 TRBD1 TRBV7-2 CASSLGGTGTSYEQYF TGTGCCAGCAGCTTAGGGGGGACAGGCACCTCCTACGAGCAGTACTTC
NA TRBJ2-3 NA TRBV7-6 CASSQGTQGSTDTQYF TGTGCCAGCAGCCAAGGGACACAGGGAAGCACAGATACGCAGTATTTT
NA TRBJ2-1 TRBD2 TRBV6-5 CASSYSRLAGREQFF TGTGCCAGCAGTTACTCCCGACTAGCGGGGCGCGAGCAGTTCTTC
once TRBJ2-4 NA TRBV21-1 CASSKRQVKNIQYF TGTGCCAGCAGCAAACGGCAGGTAAAAAACATTCAGTACTTC
NA TRBJ1-3 NA TRBV18 CASSPLGTASSGNTIYF TGTGCCAGCTCACCACTGGGGACTGCCTCCTCTGGAAACACCATATATTTT
NA TRBJ2-7 TRBD1 TRBV19 CASSRGQTPYEQYF TGTGCCAGTAGCCGGGGACAGACCCCCTACGAGCAGTACTTC
NA TRBJ2-7 NA TRBV7-2 CASSLETAPGSSYEQYF TGTGCCAGCAGCTTAGAAACGGCTCCGGGGAGCTCCTACGAGCAGTACTTC